The 11 T cell receptor beta chains below all came from one sample that was sequenced in a study of blood T cell repertoires in COVID-19. Assay: immunoSEQ multiplex PCR; the TCRdb copy retains only in-frame clones and omits some. This sample carries fewer than 250,000 clones, 82% of them seen once, and the ten largest clones take approximately 7.8%. Sequenced: peripheral blood. These receptor sequences come from a woman aged 55-75 years with COVID-19, enrolled during active disease.

This clone was detected only a few times. The chain is built from TRBV4-1 and TRBJ1-4; D is undetermined. Germline V gives CDR1 MGHRA, CDR2 YSYEKL. Trimming cost V 2 bases and J 0 bases, with 4 bases left between them. The length of the CDR3 is 14 residues. Here the CDR3 DNA reads TGCGCCAGCAGCCAAACTACAACTAATGAAAAACTGTTTTTT. Protein: CASSQTTTNEKLFF.

This sequence joins TRBV10-3 and TRBJ2-1, with 10 bases fitting TRBD2. CDR3 length: 17 residues. Germline V lookup: CDR1 ENHRY, CDR2 SYGVKD. After removal of 4 bases from V and 6 bases from J, the junction contained 12 bases not matched to a gene. The DNA for the CDR3 is TGTGCCATCAGTGGGAACAAGCGGGGGGGCATCCCCAATGAGCAGTTCTTC. Amino acid sequence: CAISGNKRGGIPNEQFF.

The V call is TRBV18, the J call TRBJ1-1; tentatively, D is TRBD1 (6 bases). Germline V gene sequence: CDR1 KGHSH, CDR2 LQKENI. V lost 3 bases and J 4 bases, leaving 9 bases between the germline ends. The CDR3 totals 13 residues. CDR3 protein: CASSPQGGTEAFF. The DNA of the CDR3 is TGTGCCAGCTCACCGCAAGGGGGCACTGAAGCTTTCTTT. Full variable domain (missing parts from reference TRBV18 and TRBJ1-1): NAGVMQNPRHLVRRRGQEARLRCSPMKGHSHVYWYRQLPEEGLKFMVYLQKENIIDESGMPKERFSAEFPKEGPSILRIQQVVRGDSAAYFCASSPQGGTEAFFGQGTRLTVV.

V gene TRBV27 combines with J gene TRBJ1-1; TRBD1 matches at 7 bases. The CDR3 is 16 amino acids. Germline V CDR1 and CDR2: MNHEY, SMNVEV (reference sequence). The ends lost 2 bases at V and 1 base at J; junction bases unmatched: 7. This CDR3 reads CASSLRATGRNTEAFF. Here the CDR3 DNA reads TGTGCCAGCAGTTTACGTGCGACAGGGCGGAACACTGAAGCTTTCTTT.

V usage is TRBV19 and J usage is TRBJ1-4; D possibly corresponds to TRBD1 (5 bases). CDR1 is LNHDA, CDR2 SQIVND, per germline (reference sequence). This CDR3 comprises 15 residues. Trimming stripped 10 bases from V and 9 bases from J, with 24 bases between. CDR3 in DNA: TGTGCCACCTCAACTCCGACAGCCCATCGTCAAAAACTGTTTTTT. Translated: CATSTPTAHRQKLFF.

The chain uses TRBV18 and TRBJ1-2; D possibly corresponds to TRBD1 (5 bases). Between the trimmed V and J ends, which lost 3 bases and 2 bases, there was a span of 10 bases. Germline CDR1 reads KGHSH; CDR2 reads LQKENI. This CDR3 has 14 amino acids. The CDR3 reads CASSPREGNYGYTF. Written as DNA, the CDR3 is TGTGCCAGCTCACCTCGGGAGGGGAACTATGGCTACACCTTC.

The genes are TRBV2 and TRBJ1-1; D not certain. Per germline, CDR1 SNHLY and CDR2 FYNNEI. The V end was cut by 4 bases, the J end by 2 bases, with 11 bases between. This CDR3 comprises 14 residues. CDR3 sequence reads: CASSVVTPNTEAFF. Written as DNA, the CDR3 is TGTGCCAGCAGTGTCGTGACACCAAACACTGAAGCTTTCTTT. Full variable domain (remainder filled in from reference TRBV2 and TRBJ1-1): EPEVTQTPSHQVTQMGQEVILRCVPISNHLYFYWYRQILGQKVEFLVSFYNNEISEKSEIFDDQFSVERPDGSNFTLKIRSTKLEDSAMYFCASSVVTPNTEAFFGQGTRLTVV.

The CDR3 DNA reads as TGCAGCGTTCGACAGGGCACCTATGGCTACACCTTC. Translating gives CSVRQGTYGYTF. The chain carries TRBV29-1 and TRBJ1-2; 7 nucleotides align to TRBD1. The V gene end was trimmed by 5 bases and the J gene end by 4 bases; junction bases not matched to a gene: 4. Germline-derived CDR1 and CDR2 are SQVTM and ANQGSEA. This CDR3 comprises 12 residues.

The chain is built from TRBV3-1 (or the pseudogene TRBV3-2) and TRBJ2-7; 7 positions agree with TRBD1. The CDR3 covers 15 residues. V lost 2 bases, J lost 8 bases, and 12 bases stayed unmatched. Per the germline V gene, CDR1 is LGHDT and CDR2 is YNNKEL (reference sequence). This chain's CDR3 is CASSQSLTGPLKQYF. The CDR3 DNA follows: TGTGCCAGCAGCCAAAGTTTGACAGGGCCCTTGAAGCAGTACTTC.

The chain joins TRBV7-8 to TRBJ1-6, with 10 nucleotides matching TRBD1. CDR1 and CDR2 from the germline V gene are SGHVS and FQNEAQ. The CDR3 totals 16 residues. The trim removed 4 bases at V and 10 bases at J, leaving 10 bases unmatched. CDR3 protein: CASSSDRGQGKSPLHF. The CDR3 nucleotides are TGTGCCAGCAGCTCTGACAGGGGGCAGGGGAAATCACCCCTCCACTTT.

The chain has TRBV6-1 and TRBJ1-2; D not resolved. This CDR3 region has 12 residues. V lost 3 bases to trimming and J lost 4 bases, with 6 bases between them. Germline V gene data show CDR1 as MNHNS and CDR2 as SASEGT. Here the CDR3 DNA reads TGTGCCAGCAGTGAGGTCAGCTATGGCTACACCTTC. It is translated as CASSEVSYGYTF.